These 12 T cell receptor beta chains were sequenced from one sample in a study of neurological immune-mediated disorders. TCRdb itself ran the 5' RACE reads through MiXCR, one entry per CDR3 protein. This sample has roughly 60,000 distinct CDR3 sequences, with 9.5% to 12% found just once. Sequenced material: PBMCs. The receptors originated from a man aged 55 to 70 in good health.

This clonotype was counted at least ten times. The gene calls are TRBV5-1 and TRBJ1-1, with D possibly being TRBD1 (5 bases). Germline values: CDR1 SGHRS, CDR2 YFSETQ. The CDR3 has 15 amino acids. V dropped 6 bases and J dropped 5 bases, with 20 bases sitting between them. This CDR3 is CASNQSPGTRTEAFF. The CDR3 DNA is TGCGCCAGCAACCAATCCCCAGGGACGAGGACTGAAGCTTTCTTT.

Ten or more counts support this clonotype. The chain couples TRBV6-1 to TRBJ1-2; D perhaps matches TRBD1 (5 bases). V was pared by 1 base and J by 6 bases, with 18 bases between. CDR1 is MNHNS, CDR2 SASEGT, per germline. This CDR3 region has 16 residues. CDR3 in amino acids: CASSEEFGLGVNGYTF. The CDR3 nucleotides are TGTGCCAGCAGTGAAGAGTTTGGGTTAGGGGTCAATGGCTACACCTTC.

This clonotype was seen many times. The V gene is TRBV7-2, the J gene TRBJ2-6; TRBD1 is a possible D gene (6 bases). V was pared by 1 base and J by 2 bases, with 18 bases between. The germline V gene encodes CDR1 SGHTA and CDR2 FQGNSA. The CDR3 sequence is 19 residues long. Here the CDR3 reads CASSLGLSQGLAGANVLTF. CDR3 nucleotide sequence: TGTGCCAGCAGCTTAGGCCTATCGCAGGGGTTAGCTGGGGCCAACGTCCTGACTTTC.

This clonotype has at least ten counts. This sequence joins TRBV7-2 and TRBJ1-1; no clear D. The CDR3 is made up of 17 amino acids. V was shortened by 6 bases and J by 1 base, with 21 bases between the two germline ends. Germline V gene lookup returns CDR1 SGHTA and CDR2 FQGNSA. The CDR3 DNA reads as TGTGCCAGCAGTGCATCCCTGGGAATATGGGCGAACACTGAAGCTTTCTTT. This gives the protein CASSASLGIWANTEAFF. The full variable domain, its missing parts supplied by reference TRBV7-2 and TRBJ1-1, is GAGVSQSPSNKVTEKGKDVELRCDPISGHTALYWYRQSLGQGLEFLIYFQGNSAPDKSGLPSDRFSAERTGGSVSTLTIQRTQQEDSAVYLCASSASLGIWANTEAFFGQGTRLTVV.

This clonotype was observed at least ten times. The rearrangement joins TRBV28 to TRBJ1-1, with D possibly matching TRBD1 (5 bases). The CDR3 is 14 amino acids. V shed 3 bases and J shed 1 base, with 9 bases lying between them. Germline CDR1 is MDHEN and CDR2 is SYDVKM. The CDR3: CASSFRTSNTEAFF. The CDR3 nucleotides read TGTGCCAGCAGTTTCAGGACATCGAACACTGAAGCTTTCTTT.

The table lists this clonotype with many counts. The chain has TRBV25-1 and TRBJ2-2; D remains ambiguous. The germline gives CDR1 MGHDK, CDR2 SYGVNS. Trimming shortened V by 2 bases and J by 5 bases, and 0 bases separated the two germline ends. This CDR3 has 11 residues. The CDR3 region is CASSETGELFF. The DNA of the CDR3 is TGTGCCAGCAGTGAAACCGGGGAGCTGTTTTTT.

There are many counts of this clonotype. V usage is TRBV29-1 and J usage is TRBJ1-1; D unresolved. V lost 2 bases and J lost 5, with 12 bases in between. Germline V lookup: CDR1 SQVTM, CDR2 ANQGSEA. The CDR3 is 13 residues long. This chain's CDR3 is CSVELRKGTEAFF. The CDR3, as DNA: TGCAGCGTTGAACTAAGGAAAGGGACTGAAGCTTTCTTT.

The rearrangement links TRBV12-3 or TRBV12-4 to TRBJ2-5; TRBD2 matches 14 bases. With V trimmed by 2 bases and J by 2 bases, 4 bases remained unmatched. The CDR3 covers 17 residues. CDR3 amino acids: CASSLFGLAGGQETQYF. CDR3 nucleotides: TGTGCCAGCAGTTTATTCGGACTAGCGGGGGGACAAGAGACCCAGTACTTC.

This clonotype was seen at least ten times. V gene TRBV20-1 combines with J gene TRBJ1-1; possibly TRBD1 for D (6 bases). This CDR3 has 14 residues. CDR1 and CDR2 (germline): DFQATT, SNEGSKA (reference sequence). The V gene lost 3 bases and the J gene lost 2 bases, with 13 bases spanning the gap. CDR3 region: CSASQGIANTEAFF. The CDR3 DNA follows: TGCAGTGCTAGCCAGGGGATAGCAAACACTGAAGCTTTCTTT.

The chain is built from TRBV6-2 or TRBV6-3 and TRBJ1-1; no reliable D call. Germline-derived CDR1 and CDR2 are MNHEY and SVGEGT. With 5 bases removed from V and 5 bases from J, the gap between germline ends came to 18 bases. The CDR3 consists of 15 residues. DNA for the CDR3: TGTGCCAGCAGTCCGACCGGCAGGTTAGGAACTGAAGCTTTCTTT. Protein sequence: CASSPTGRLGTEAFF.

This clonotype showed up many times. The chain links TRBV20-1 to TRBJ2-7, with 7 bases aligning to TRBD2. J gave up 7 bases and V 0 bases, and 9 bases lay outside the gene matches. CDR3 length equals 14 residues. CDR1 is DFQATT and CDR2 is SNEGSKA in the germline V gene (reference sequence). The CDR3 spells CSARDSAGMGEQYF. The CDR3 region has the DNA TGCAGTGCTAGAGATTCAGCGGGGATGGGGGAGCAGTACTTC.

This clonotype occurred many times. The J gene is TRBJ2-7, the V gene TRBV20-1, with TRBD2 matching 9 bases. Germline-derived CDR1 and CDR2 are DFQATT and SNEGSKA (reference sequence). The CDR3 sequence is 15 residues long. The V segment lost 0 bases and the J segment 0 bases; nucleotides outside the gene matches: 3. The CDR3 loop reads CSARDPAGGSYEQYF. The CDR3 DNA follows: TGCAGTGCTAGAGATCCAGCGGGAGGCTCCTACGAGCAGTACTTC.